Below are 15 T cell receptor beta chains sequenced from a single sample in a study of patients and donors after allogeneic stem cell transplantation (dated by TCRdb to the early 2020s). Libraries were prepared through RT-PCR. Sequencing used a NextSeq 550. TCRdb applied fastp at Q25 and MiXCR to the public reads, then kept only in-frame beta chains. Entries that share a CDR3 protein sequence are merged under the most common genes and DNA. The sample contains some 30,000 distinct CDR3 sequences, 35% to 40% of them found a single time. The biggest ten clones account for approximately 82% of the sample. Specimen: blood, either unsorted or a sorted T cell fraction (not recorded which). The receptors come from a human donor who was either an allogeneic HSCT recipient or a stem cell or donor lymphocyte infusion donor (not recorded which). It is not recorded whose cells these are; they may come from a transplant donor.

This clonotype is labeled as medium-sized. V gene TRBV5-1 combines with J gene TRBJ1-3, with 7 bases that match TRBD1. From germline, CDR1 is SGHRS and CDR2 YFSETQ. The CDR3 contains 18 residues. V shed 1 base, J shed 0 bases, and the junction held 10 bases outside the gene matches. CDR3 DNA sequence: TGCGCCAGCAGCTTGTCTCCGGGACAGTCCTTCTCTGGAAACACCATATATTTT. Its protein is CASSLSPGQSFSGNTIYF. The entire variable domain, with the rest obtained from reference TRBV5-1 and TRBJ1-3, is as follows: KAGVTQTPRYLIKTRGQQVTLSCSPISGHRSVSWYQQTPGQGLQFLFEYFSETQRNKGNFPGRFSGRQFSNSRSEMNVSTLELGDSALYLCASSLSPGQSFSGNTIYFGEGSWLTVV.

The chain is built from TRBV10-3 and TRBJ2-7; no clear D gene. The V end was cut by 0 bases, the J end by 2 bases, with 8 bases between. The CDR3 loop spans 14 amino acids. Germline V CDR1 and CDR2: ENHRY, SYGVKD. CDR3 in amino acids: CAISESPSPYEQYF. CDR3 DNA: TGTGCCATCAGTGAGTCACCCTCCCCCTACGAGCAGTACTTC.

The chain's CDR3 is CASSIGTGKETQYF. The CDR3 DNA reads TGTGCCAGCAGCATCGGGACAGGGAAAGAGACCCAGTACTTC. V usage is TRBV6-6 and J usage is TRBJ2-5, with 9 bases matching TRBD1. V dropped 6 bases and J dropped 3; count of bases not matched to a gene: 5. The CDR3 runs to 14 residues. The germline V gene has CDR1 MNHNY and CDR2 SVGAGI (reference sequence).

The gene calls are TRBV20-1 and TRBJ2-1, with TRBD1 matching over 8 bases. CDR1 is DFQATT and CDR2 is SNEGSKA in the germline V gene (reference sequence). After removal of 5 bases from V and 6 bases from J, the junction contained 3 bases not matched to a gene. There are 12 residues in the CDR3. The CDR3 sequence is CSAPGQGNEQFF. The CDR3 DNA reads TGCAGTGCTCCAGGACAGGGCAATGAGCAGTTCTTC.

The V call is TRBV5-6, the J call TRBJ1-2; no clear D gene. The CDR3 is 14 amino acids. The V gene's germline CDR1 is SGHDT and CDR2 YYEEEE. V was shortened by 0 bases and J by 6 bases, with 12 bases between the two germline ends. The chain's CDR3 is CASSLVGRSDGYTF. For the CDR3, the DNA is TGTGCCAGCAGCTTGGTCGGCAGGTCGGATGGCTACACCTTC.

In its sample, this clonotype was seen many times. The J gene is TRBJ1-1, the V gene TRBV7-2; no firm D call. The V and J ends lost 1 base and 0 bases respectively, with 6 bases between them. CDR1 is SGHTA, CDR2 FQGNSA, per germline. The CDR3 totals 14 residues. CDR3 amino acids: CASSLDPLNTEAFF. CDR3 DNA sequence: TGTGCCAGCAGCTTAGACCCTCTGAACACTGAAGCTTTCTTT.

The table lists this clonotype with a few counts. The chain links TRBV7-9 to TRBJ1-5; the D gene is possibly TRBD1 (6 bases). Germline loops: CDR1 SEHNR, CDR2 FQNEAQ (reference sequence). The CDR3 extends over 13 amino acids. Between the trimmed V and J ends, which lost 5 bases and 3 bases, there was a span of 8 bases. The CDR3 bases are TGTGCCAGCAGCCGACAGGCCAATCAGCCCCAGCATTTT. Translated, it gives CASSRQANQPQHF.

The V call is TRBV7-2, the J call TRBJ1-5; D not resolved. Germline CDR1 and CDR2: SGHTA and FQGNSA. The CDR3 sequence is 14 residues long. V was trimmed by 2 bases and J by 7 bases, leaving 12 bases between them. The CDR3 DNA reads TGTGCCAGCAGCTTATTTTGGTCGAGGCAGCCCCAGCATTTT. It translates to CASSLFWSRQPQHF.

The J gene is TRBJ2-3, the V gene TRBV5-1; D gene uncertain. Trimming took 0 bases from V and 3 from J, leaving 14 bases between them. Germline lookup yields CDR1 SGHRS and CDR2 YFSETQ. The length of the CDR3 is 16 residues. The CDR3 loop reads CASSLGHSSPTDTQYF. In DNA, the CDR3 is TGCGCCAGCAGCTTGGGCCACAGCTCCCCGACAGATACGCAGTATTTT.

This chain joins TRBV3-1 and TRBJ1-5; tentative D call: TRBD1 (6 bases). The CDR3 consists of 12 residues. Trimming took off 3 bases at V and 7 bases at J, with 7 bases between the two ends. In germline, CDR1 is LGHDT, CDR2 YNNKEL (reference sequence). CDR3 coding DNA: TGTGCCAGCAGCCAGGACAGACAGCCCCAGCATTTT. Its protein is CASSQDRQPQHF.

This chain joins TRBV12-3 or TRBV12-4 and TRBJ1-2; unclear D gene. Trimming removed 3 bases at V and 5 bases at J, with 22 bases between. This CDR3 has 17 residues. The CDR3 bases are TGTGCCAGCAGTTTGGGTGACCTCCGGGATATCAGTTATGGCTACACCTTC. Amino acids: CASSLGDLRDISYGYTF.

The V call is TRBV20-1, the J call TRBJ1-5; no definite D call. The V and J ends lost 3 bases and 0 bases respectively, with 12 bases between them. CDR1 and CDR2 (germline): DFQATT, SNEGSKA (reference sequence). The CDR3 has 15 residues. The CDR3 sequence is CSARSDAYSNQPQHF. In DNA, the CDR3 is TGCAGTGCTAGGTCGGACGCCTATAGCAATCAGCCCCAGCATTTT.

The sample holds many counts of this clonotype. The chain has TRBV29-1 and TRBJ1-1, with D possibly matching TRBD1 (6 bases). Between the trimmed V and J ends, which lost 3 bases and 4 bases, there was a span of 12 bases. Germline V gene sequence: CDR1 SQVTM, CDR2 ANQGSEA. This CDR3 has 13 amino acids. The CDR3 coding sequence is TGCAGCGTTGAGACAGGTATGGGCACTGAAGCTTTCTTT. It translates to CSVETGMGTEAFF.

V is TRBV27 and J is TRBJ1-4, with D possibly being TRBD1 (5 bases). Germline CDR1 MNHEY, CDR2 SMNVEV (reference sequence). Trimming removed 4 bases from V and 8 bases from J, with 11 bases in between. CDR3 size: 13 residues. The CDR3 region has the DNA TGTGCCAGCAGTTCTGCGGGGGACGAAAAACTGTTTTTT. Translating gives CASSSAGDEKLFF.

This clonotype was seen many times. The rearrangement uses TRBV5-1 and TRBJ1-1; 8 bases agree with TRBD1. This CDR3 region has 16 residues. V shed 5 bases, J shed 0 bases, and the junction held 9 bases outside the gene matches. The germline CDR1 and CDR2 sequences are SGHRS and YFSETQ. CDR3 sequence (DNA): TGCGCCAGCAGTGACGACAGGGGACCCATGAACACTGAAGCTTTCTTT. It encodes CASSDDRGPMNTEAFF.